This T cell receptor beta chain was found in a study of glioma-infiltrating T cells after dendritic cell vaccination. In the study overall: Patients had newly diagnosed or recurrent glioblastoma and received dendritic cell vaccines. Study-level points and caveats: Higher TCR clonality did not directly relate to longer survival.

The primer mix had 60 V beta and 13 J beta primers. Data came from immunoSEQ multiplex PCR; TCRdb stores just in-frame clones and leaves some out. The data hold tens of thousands of clones, with approximately 82% observed a single time. With respect to this clone: Antigen specificity is unknown.

V was shortened by 6 bases and J by 2 bases, with 11 bases between the two germline ends. Germline V gives CDR1 SNHLY, CDR2 FYNNEI. The CDR3 contains 14 residues. This chain uses TRBV2 with TRBJ1-5; possibly TRBD1 for D (5 bases). Source: blood, taken before dendritic cell vaccination. The sequence was collected from a human donor with glioblastoma. CDR3 nucleotide sequence: TGTGCCAGCAGGGCCGACAGAGGCAATCAGCCCCAGCATTTT. It encodes CASRADRGNQPQHF.